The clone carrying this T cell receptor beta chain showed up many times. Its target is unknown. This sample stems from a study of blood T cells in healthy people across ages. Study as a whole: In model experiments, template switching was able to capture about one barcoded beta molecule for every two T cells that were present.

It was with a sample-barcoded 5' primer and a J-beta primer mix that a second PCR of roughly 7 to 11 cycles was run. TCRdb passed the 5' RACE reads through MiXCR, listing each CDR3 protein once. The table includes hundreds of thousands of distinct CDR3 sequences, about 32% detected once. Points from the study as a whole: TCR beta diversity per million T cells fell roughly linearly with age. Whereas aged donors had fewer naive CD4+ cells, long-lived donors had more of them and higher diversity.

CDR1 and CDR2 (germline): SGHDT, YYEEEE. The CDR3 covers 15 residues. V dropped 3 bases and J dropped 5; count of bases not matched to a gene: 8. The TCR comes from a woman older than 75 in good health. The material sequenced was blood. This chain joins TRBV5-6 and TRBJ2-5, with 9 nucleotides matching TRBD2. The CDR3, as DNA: TGTGCCAGCAGCTGGGCGGGGGGGCCGGTGGAGACCCAGTACTTC. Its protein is CASSWAGGPVETQYF.